Described below is a single T cell receptor beta chain sequence and its context. Its specificity is not known. Alongside a J-beta primer mix, a sample-barcoded 5' primer served in a second PCR lasting roughly 7 to 12 cycles. MiXCR, applied by TCRdb to the 5' RACE reads, yields one record per CDR3 protein. The sample contains around 700,000 distinct CDR3 sequences, around 25% of which appear only once. The record originates from a study of blood T cells in healthy people across ages. Findings and limits, study-wide: Nothing was known about donor CMV status, and this possibly confounded expanded clonotype changes. TCR beta diversity tracked closely with naive T cell percentage.

The CDR3 has 18 residues. The trim removed 4 bases at V and 7 bases at J, leaving 15 bases unmatched. The germline V gene encodes CDR1 LGHDT and CDR2 YNNKEL (reference sequence). The same data also contributed to another study, on T cells of mothers and their children. That paper states: Addition of sample barcodes and 2-4 random nucleotides occurred through the M1S primer of the second PCR. It was found that thymic selection shapes TCR recombination output similarly in related and unrelated pairs.

Input material: blood. This TCR was recovered from a boy under 18 in good health. The rearrangement links TRBV3-1 to TRBJ2-1; 11 positions agree with TRBD2. This chain's CDR3 is CASSLFLLAGGHGNEQFF. CDR3 bases: TGTGCCAGCAGCCTTTTCTTATTAGCGGGAGGGCATGGTAATGAGCAGTTCTTC.